This T cell receptor beta chain was observed in a study of siplizumab effects on memory and regulatory T cells. Study results and limitations: Reactions containing siplizumab showed mappable alloreactive CD4+ clones averaging approximately 74% Treg-derived, versus 25% to 30% in controls. The mapping of alloreactive clones to unstimulated subsets covered only a minor fraction of them.

The V end lost 3 bases, the J end lost 3 bases, and 8 bases lay between the germline ends. This CDR3 spans 13 amino acids. CDR1 and CDR2 from the germline V gene are ENHRY and SYGVKD. Sequencing was performed with immunoSEQ multiplex PCR; in TCRdb, only in-frame clones are kept and a portion is missing. The table includes some 100,000 clones, 80% to 95% detected once. This clone was detected once. Its antigen is as yet unknown. The sample comprised CD8+ T cells sorted from blood. This clonotype was obtained from a human donor in good health. The chain has TRBV10-3 and TRBJ1-2; D unclear. For the CDR3, the DNA is TGTGCCATCAGTGATGAGGAGCACTATGGCTACACCTTC. This codes for CAISDEEHYGYTF.